Listed below are T cell receptor beta chains from one sample, sequenced in a study of Graves' ophthalmopathy and Graves' hyperthyroidism. TCRdb reprocessed the multiplex PCR reads via MiXCR and lists one record per CDR3 protein. The data hold around 1,200,000 distinct CDR3 sequences, with 36% observed a single time. The sequenced material came from peripheral blood or thyroid tissue (not recorded which). These receptors were collected from an adult man with Graves' hyperthyroidism. Each CDR3 is given with its conserved first and last residue. D genes are given only for firm matches. Clone sizes are given selectively: once, few, many, or a class where the clone is expanded.

>many|TRBD1|TRBV6-5|TRBJ1-6
CASRTGVTPLHF
TGTGCCAGCAGGACAGGGGTGACACCCCTCCACTTT
>many|-|TRBV12-3/TRBV12-4|TRBJ1-5
CASSIRDGSNQPQHF
TGTGCCAGCAGTATACGTGACGGTAGCAATCAGCCCCAGCATTTT
>many|-|TRBV20-1|TRBJ1-1
CSARDLSRGEAFF
TGCAGTGCTAGAGATTTGAGCAGAGGAGAAGCTTTCTTT
>many|TRBD1|TRBV7-2|TRBJ2-5
CASRGTGGLQETQYF
TGTGCCAGCAGAGGGACAGGGGGCCTCCAAGAGACCCAGTACTTC
>many|-|TRBV10-3|TRBJ2-2
CAISELRELFF
TGTGCCATCAGTGAACTGCGGGAGCTGTTTTTT
>many|-|TRBV29-1|TRBJ1-2
CSVEAEGGYGYTF
TGCAGCGTTGAAGCGGAGGGTGGATATGGCTACACCTTC
>-|-|TRBV10-3|TRBJ1-1
CASSWDPWPGAFF
TGTGCCAGCAGTTGGGACCCATGGCCGGGGGCTTTCTTT
>few|-|TRBV27|TRBJ2-7
CASRIAAGTYEQYF
TGTGCCAGCAGGATAGCGGCGGGAACCTACGAGCAGTACTTC
>-|TRBD2|TRBV29-1|TRBJ2-5
CSLAGGLQETQYF
TGCAGCTTAGCGGGAGGGCTTCAAGAGACCCAGTACTTC
>-|-|TRBV5-4|TRBJ2-5
CASSQEGRQETQYF
TGCGCCAGCAGCCAAGAGGGGAGGCAGGAGACCCAGTACTTC
>-|TRBD2|TRBV9|TRBJ2-2
CASSAPGLAEPTNTGELFF
TGTGCCAGCAGCGCACCGGGACTAGCGGAGCCAACGAACACCGGGGAGCTGTTTTTT
>-|TRBD1|TRBV10-3|TRBJ1-1
CASRDFTGQGTEAFF
TGTGCCAGCAGAGACTTTACGGGACAGGGCACTGAAGCTTTCTTT
>few|-|TRBV4-3|TRBJ2-2
CASSQDMGELFF
TGCGCCAGCAGCCAAGATATGGGGGAGCTGTTTTTT
>few|-|TRBV15|TRBJ1-1
CATSRVVTRGRNTEAFF
TGTGCCACCAGCAGAGTAGTTACCAGGGGAAGGAACACTGAAGCTTTCTTT
>few|-|TRBV5-8|TRBJ1-6
CASSLEVDDSPLHF
TGTGCCAGCAGCTTGGAGGTCGATGATTCACCCCTCCACTTT